These T cell receptor beta chains were read from a single sample in a study of blood T cell repertoires in COVID-19. The data were produced by immunoSEQ multiplex PCR, yet TCRdb's version contains in-frame clones alone and is incomplete. The sample contains approximately 240,000 clones, 75% to 90% of which appear only once. The sequencing input was peripheral blood. The receptors were gathered from a woman aged 30 to 39 who had recovered from COVID-19. CDR3s include the opening cysteine and the closing phenylalanine or tryptophan. D genes are given only for firm matches. Clone size appears in some rows only: once, few, many, or a class for an expanded clone.

V gene	clone size	D gene	J gene	CDR3 DNA	CDR3 protein
TRBV27	few	.	TRBJ1-6	TGTGCCAGCAGTTTATCGGAGGGGACACCCCTCCACTTT	CASSLSEGTPLHF
TRBV11-2	.	.	TRBJ1-5	TGTGCCAGCAGTATACAGCCCAATCAGCCCCAGCATTTT	CASSIQPNQPQHF
TRBV19	.	.	TRBJ1-1	TGTGCCAGTAGTATAGATGAATCGCAGAAGAACACTGAAGCTTTCTTT	CASSIDESQKNTEAFF
TRBV13	.	TRBD1	TRBJ2-7	TGTGCCAGCAGCTCGGCCGGACAGGGGATCGACGAGCAGTACTTC	CASSSAGQGIDEQYF
TRBV6-2/TRBV6-3	.	.	TRBJ2-7	TGTGCCAGCAGTATAGGGGGGGACGACGAGCAGTACTTC	CASSIGGDDEQYF
TRBV7-6	.	.	TRBJ2-3	TGTGCCAGCAGCCAGACGGGGAGGGGGTTCACAGATACGCAGTATTTT	CASSQTGRGFTDTQYF
TRBV2	.	.	TRBJ1-1	TGTGCCAGCAGTGATTCGGGCAGGGTCACTGAAGCTTTCTTT	CASSDSGRVTEAFF
TRBV12-5	.	.	TRBJ2-7	TGTGCTAGTGGTTTGGTACTCGGGATATCGGGCCGTTACGAGCAGTACTTC	CASGLVLGISGRYEQYF
TRBV29-1	.	.	TRBJ1-2	TGCAGCGTTGGAAGGGAGTCCTATGGCTACACCTTC	CSVGRESYGYTF
TRBV3-1/TRBV3-2	.	TRBD1	TRBJ1-2	TGTGCCAGCAGCCAGGGGGACAGGCTGCGTGGCTACACCTTC	CASSQGDRLRGYTF
TRBV27	.	TRBD1	TRBJ2-7	TGTGCCAGCAGTTTAACAGGGGGCGTTTCCTACGAGCAGTACTTC	CASSLTGGVSYEQYF
TRBV7-2	few	TRBD1	TRBJ1-4	TGTGCCAGCAGCCTTAGGACAGGGGGAGGTGAAAAACTGTTTTTT	CASSLRTGGGEKLFF
TRBV25-1	.	TRBD1	TRBJ2-7	TGTGCCAGCAGTCGGGACAGGGACGAGCAGTACTTC	CASSRDRDEQYF
TRBV4-1	few	.	TRBJ1-3	TGCGCCAGCAGCCAAGATAGCCGATATGCCGGAAACACCATATATTTT	CASSQDSRYAGNTIYF
TRBV18	.	.	TRBJ1-1	TGTGCCAGCTCTACAGGGTACGGTTCCCCTGAAGCTTTCTTT	CASSTGYGSPEAFF
TRBV4-1	.	.	TRBJ2-7	TGCGCCAGCAGCCAAGATTTTTTAGGCGGGGAGCAGTACTTC	CASSQDFLGGEQYF